This TCR beta chain came from a study of cytomegalovirus exposure and HLA in healthy donors. The donors were in the approximately 130-subject validation cohort, distinct from the approximately 700-subject first cohort. A remark on this clone: As yet, its antigen is unknown.

Points from the study as a whole: There were a few CMV-associated chains whose specificity for CMV antigens was confirmed in vitro.

CDR3 length: 16 residues. Clones were read by immunoSEQ multiplex PCR, and TCRdb kept only the in-frame ones, dropping some. The table records about 150,000 clones, 90% to 95% of them present only once. Sequenced input: PBMCs. V usage is TRBV21-1 and J usage is TRBJ2-5; TRBD1, the D gene given by the table, was not confirmed from the DNA. TRBV21-1 is a pseudogene locus. This TCR was recovered from a young man in good health and CMV-seronegative. As DNA, the CDR3 is TGTGCCAGCAGCAAAGTAAAGGGACAGGGTGTAGAGACCCAGTACTTC. Amino acid sequence: CASSKVKGQGVETQYF.